This TCR beta chain was sequenced for a study of blood T cell repertoires in COVID-19. Study context: Samples taken during acute and convalescent COVID-19 were collected in the United States, Italy and Spain. Nucleic acid was either cDNA or gDNA, and it came from T cells, B-cell-depleted T cells, or PBMCs.

Deletions cut 5 bases from V and 0 bases from J, with 11 bases between. In germline, CDR1 is SGHTA, CDR2 FQGNSA. This CDR3 contains 15 residues. In the original analysis: Amplified reference gene primers provided the basis for estimating nucleated cell counts. Assay used: immunoSEQ multiplex PCR; TCRdb lists only in-frame clones, some missing. D and trimming come from the DNA, and the V and J calls and clone size come from that table. The table has a few hundred thousand clones, around 86% seen once; the top ten hold 3% to 3.5%. The TCR originated in a man between 60 and 75 years old with acute or convalescent COVID-19. Material: peripheral blood. This chain uses TRBV7-2 with TRBJ1-3, with D uncertain. The CDR3 sequence is CASSPAVSSGNTIYF. In DNA, the CDR3 is TGTGCCAGCAGCCCGGCGGTATCCTCTGGAAACACCATATATTTT.